The sequence of this T cell receptor (beta chain) was determined in a study of cytomegalovirus exposure and HLA in healthy donors. The PCR had 60 Vbeta and 13 Jbeta primers. TCRdb keeps only in-frame clones here, not all; method: immunoSEQ multiplex PCR. Counted here are around 160,000 clones, around 75% occurring once; the ten biggest clones make up over 4.5%. Trimming left V 2 bases short and J 5 bases short, with 12 bases between. CDR3 length equals 14 residues. Germline V gene lookup returns CDR1 SEHNR and CDR2 FQNEAQ (reference sequence). Sequencing was carried out using PBMCs. The clonotype was recovered from a male donor in good health and CMV-seronegative. This chain links TRBV7-9 with TRBJ1-1; tentative D call: TRBD1 (5 bases). The CDR3 region is CASSLMGGGTEAFF. CDR3 DNA: TGTGCCAGCAGCTTAATGGGGGGAGGAACTGAAGCTTTCTTT.